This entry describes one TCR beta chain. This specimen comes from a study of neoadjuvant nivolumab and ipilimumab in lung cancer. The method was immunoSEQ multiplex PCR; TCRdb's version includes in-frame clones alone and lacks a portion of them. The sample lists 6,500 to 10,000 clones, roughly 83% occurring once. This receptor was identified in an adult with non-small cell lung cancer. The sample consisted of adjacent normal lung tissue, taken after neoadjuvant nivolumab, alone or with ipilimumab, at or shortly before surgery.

CDR3 sequence (DNA): TGTGCCAGTAGTAGGGCAGGGGGCTACACCGGGGAGCTGTTTTTT. It translates to CASSRAGGYTGELFF. The chain carries TRBV19 and TRBJ2-2; 8 bases match TRBD1. CDR3 length: 15 amino acids. V dropped 4 bases and J dropped 3; count of bases not matched to a gene: 4. Germline assignment: CDR1 LNHDA and CDR2 SQIVND (reference sequence).